This T cell receptor (beta chain) derives from a study of technical replicates of blood from several donors. The CDR3 loop spans 17 amino acids. Between the trimmed V and J ends, which lost 1 base and 1 base, there was a span of 16 bases. Germline CDR1 is MNHEY and CDR2 is SMNVEV (reference sequence). Using immunoSEQ multiplex PCR, the repertoire was profiled, and TCRdb retains in-frame clones only, with some absent. The repertoire holds around 60,000 clones, with about 86% as singletons. The sequencing sample was made of PBMCs. This receptor was identified in a human donor in good health. Some clones in this sample may be carry-over from other donors' samples. The chain carries TRBV27 and TRBJ1-1, with D possibly TRBD1 on 6 matching bases. CDR3 in DNA: TGTGCCAGCAGTTTATTGGGCGGAACCAGGGGGAACACTGAAGCTTTCTTT. Its translation: CASSLLGGTRGNTEAFF.